This T cell receptor (beta chain) was sequenced in a study of cytomegalovirus exposure and HLA in healthy donors. Study-wide results and caveats: As confirmed in vitro, a few CMV-associated chains were specific for CMV antigens.

V gave up 7 bases and J gave up 2 bases; unmatched junction bases: 8. From germline, CDR1 is SNHLY and CDR2 FYNNEI. This CDR3 contains 16 residues. With regard to this clone: What it binds is not known.

Profiling relied on immunoSEQ multiplex PCR, and the TCRdb table lists in-frame clones only, not all of them. The sample has 160,000 or so clones; 88% are singletons. This TCR derives from a young man in good health and CMV-seronegative. Sequencing was carried out using PBMCs. This chain links TRBV2 with TRBJ2-7; 13 bases agree with TRBD2. CDR3 in amino acids: CASNTGLAGLAYEQYF. CDR3 nucleotide sequence: TGTGCCAGCAATACGGGACTAGCGGGACTCGCCTACGAGCAGTACTTC. Variable domain in full (rest from reference TRBV2 and TRBJ2-7): EPEVTQTPSHQVTQMGQEVILRCVPISNHLYFYWYRQILGQKVEFLVSFYNNEISEKSEIFDDQFSVERPDGSNFTLKIRSTKLEDSAMYFCASNTGLAGLAYEQYFGPGTRLTVT.